Listed below are T cell receptor beta chains from one sample, sequenced in a study of Graves' ophthalmopathy and Graves' hyperthyroidism. TCRdb reanalysed the multiplex PCR reads using MiXCR and keeps one entry per CDR3 protein. The sample contains about 170,000 distinct CDR3 sequences, about 40% of which appear only once. Material: peripheral blood. The receptor source for this set is a woman aged 40-49 years with Graves' ophthalmopathy. CDR3s include the opening cysteine and the closing phenylalanine or tryptophan. The order of the fields is V gene, D gene, clone size, J gene, CDR3 DNA, CDR3 protein. D genes are given only for firm matches. Part of the rows lack a size; the others show once, few, many or a class for expanded clones.

TRBV6-1	.	.	TRBJ2-7	TGTGCCAGCAGCCGCTCACAGGGAACCATGAACTACGAGCAGTACTTC	CASSRSQGTMNYEQYF
TRBV24-1	TRBD1	many	TRBJ2-7	TGTGCCACCAGTGACTCCGGGACAGAATACTACGAGCAGTACTTC	CATSDSGTEYYEQYF
TRBV6-1	.	many	TRBJ1-6	TGTGCCAGCAGTGAAGGTTTCGGGTCCTTTAATTCACCCCTCCACTTT	CASSEGFGSFNSPLHF
TRBV30	TRBD1	many	TRBJ1-5	TGTGCCTGGGACAGGGGGCGCAGTCAGCCCCAGCATTTT	CAWDRGRSQPQHF
TRBV20-1	TRBD1	many	TRBJ1-1	TGCAGTGCTAGGAACGGACAGGGACGGACCATGAACACTGAAGCTTTCTTT	CSARNGQGRTMNTEAFF
TRBV19	.	many	TRBJ2-7	TGTGCCAGTAGTATAGACGCCGGCACCTACGAGCAGTACTTC	CASSIDAGTYEQYF
TRBV6-1	TRBD1	.	TRBJ2-7	TGTGCCAGCAGCCAAGGACAGGGGTCCTACGAGCAGTACTTC	CASSQGQGSYEQYF
TRBV2	.	.	TRBJ2-7	TGTGCCAGCAGCCTCGACAGGAGACCCTACGAGCAGTACTTC	CASSLDRRPYEQYF
TRBV2	.	many	TRBJ2-7	TGTGCCAGCAGTGAAGGACTTGGGGACACCTCTGAGCAGTACTTC	CASSEGLGDTSEQYF
TRBV6-2/TRBV6-3	TRBD1	.	TRBJ2-7	TGTGCCAGCAGTTACCTGGACAGGGGAAGCGAGCAGTACTTC	CASSYLDRGSEQYF
TRBV6-2/TRBV6-3	TRBD2	.	TRBJ2-7	TGTGCCAGCACCGGGACTAGAGCCTACGAGCAGTACTTC	CASTGTRAYEQYF
TRBV6-1	.	.	TRBJ2-5	TGTGCCAGCAGCCGATCGGACGGCGGGACCCAGTACTTC	CASSRSDGGTQYF
TRBV6-2/TRBV6-3	.	many	TRBJ1-1	TGTGCCAGCAGGCCACAGGGAACTGAAGCTTTCTTT	CASRPQGTEAFF
TRBV6-1	TRBD1	once	TRBJ2-5	TGTGCCAGCAGAAACCACAGGGGGAACCAAGAGACCCAGTACTTC	CASRNHRGNQETQYF
TRBV12-3/TRBV12-4	TRBD1	.	TRBJ1-5	TGTGCCAGCACTACCGGGACAGGAAGGAATCAGCCCCAGCATTTT	CASTTGTGRNQPQHF
TRBV19	.	.	TRBJ2-5	TGTGCCAGTAGTATGGTTCCCCAAGGAGAGACCCAGTACTTC	CASSMVPQGETQYF
TRBV27	.	.	TRBJ1-2	TGTGCCAGCAGTTCAAACAGTGGTCTAGGAGGCTACACCTTC	CASSSNSGLGGYTF
TRBV6-2/TRBV6-3	TRBD1	.	TRBJ1-2	TGTGCCAGCACCTTGGACAGGGAGAACTATGGCTACACCTTC	CASTLDRENYGYTF
TRBV12-3/TRBV12-4	.	.	TRBJ2-2	TGTGCCAGCAGTTTAAGGGATTCGGTCACCGGGGAGCTGTTTTTT	CASSLRDSVTGELFF
TRBV19	.	many	TRBJ1-1	TGTGCCAGTAGGCTACAGGGAGGGAACACTGAAGCTTCCTTT	CASRLQGGNTEASF
TRBV19	.	.	TRBJ2-7	TGTGCCAGTAGTTCCTCCTGGGCCTACGAGCAGTACTTC	CASSSSWAYEQYF
TRBV7-2	.	.	TRBJ2-7	TGTGCCAGCAGCTTACACAACTCCTACGAGCAGTACTTC	CASSLHNSYEQYF
TRBV28	.	few	TRBJ1-2	TGTGCCAGCAGTTTAGCTAGCAGGTTTTTCCGGGCTGGCTACACCTTC	CASSLASRFFRAGYTF
TRBV28	TRBD1	many	TRBJ1-5	TGTGCCAGCATAGGAGGGGGCAGGCAGCCCCAGCATTTT	CASIGGGRQPQHF
TRBV28	.	many	TRBJ2-7	TGTGCCAGCTCCCGAGGAACCTTCTTCCCCTACGAGCAGTACTTC	CASSRGTFFPYEQYF
TRBV24-1	.	many	TRBJ1-5	TGTGCCACCAGTGAACCGCTTCCAGGGGCGACCCAGCATTTT	CATSEPLPGATQHF
TRBV2	.	few	TRBJ2-5	TGTGCCAGCAGTCAAAAGGCGGCAGGCCCACTCGGAGAGACCCAGTACTTC	CASSQKAAGPLGETQYF
TRBV7-2	TRBD1	.	TRBJ1-5	TGTGCCAGTCGACAGGGCCCGAATCAGCCCCAGCATTTT	CASRQGPNQPQHF
TRBV28	.	many	TRBJ2-7	TGTGCCAGCAGTTTGGTGCCGGATGGGCAGTACTTC	CASSLVPDGQYF
TRBV7-6	.	many	TRBJ2-7	TGTGCCAGCAGCTTAGAAGCCAAGGGAGCCTACGAGCAGTACTTC	CASSLEAKGAYEQYF
TRBV27	.	many	TRBJ1-5	TGTGCCAGCAGCAAATCGGGGGTTACTCAGCCCCAGCATTTT	CASSKSGVTQPQHF
TRBV6-1	.	many	TRBJ1-5	TGTGCCAGCAGTCAAGGGGACCAGCCCCAGCATTTT	CASSQGDQPQHF
TRBV6-2/TRBV6-3	TRBD1	few	TRBJ2-7	TGTGCCAGCAGTCCCGCTCTGGGACAGGCTTTATACGAGCAGTACTTC	CASSPALGQALYEQYF
TRBV10-3	TRBD1	.	TRBJ1-1	TGTGCCATCAGGAAGACAGGGGGTGACGCTTTCTTT	CAIRKTGGDAFF
TRBV6-1	.	.	TRBJ1-1	TGTGCCAGCAATGAGGGTATGAACACTGAAGCTTTCTTT	CASNEGMNTEAFF
TRBV19	.	many	TRBJ2-5	TGTGCCAGTAGTACCACTACCGGGACCGCTGCGGAGACCCAGTACTTC	CASSTTTGTAAETQYF
TRBV20-1	.	.	TRBJ1-5	TGCAGTGCTAAAAGGGATAGCAATCAGCCCCAGCATTTT	CSAKRDSNQPQHF
TRBV28	.	.	TRBJ1-5	TGTGCCAGCAGCCTCCAGCCCCAGCATTTT	CASSLQPQHF
TRBV19	.	few	TRBJ2-2	TGTGCCAGTAGGGCCCACGGGGAGCTGTTTTTT	CASRAHGELFF
TRBV6-2/TRBV6-3	TRBD2	.	TRBJ2-5	TGTGCCAGCAGTTACTCTTTGACTAGCGGGAGGGACCAAGAGACCCAGTACTTC	CASSYSLTSGRDQETQYF
TRBV5-1	TRBD2	.	TRBJ2-7	TGCGCCAGCAGCTTCACCGGGACTAGCGGAACCTACGAGCAGTACTTC	CASSFTGTSGTYEQYF
TRBV11-2	TRBD1	many	TRBJ1-1	TGTGCCAGCAACATAAGGGGACAGGGGAACACTGAAGCTTTCTTT	CASNIRGQGNTEAFF
TRBV12-3/TRBV12-4	.	many	TRBJ1-5	TGTGCCAGCAGTTGGTCTCGCAATCAGCCCCAGCATTTT	CASSWSRNQPQHF
TRBV4-2	.	many	TRBJ2-2	TGTGCCAGCAGCCGGCGCATAGGGAATGGGTACACCGGGGAGCTGTTTTTT	CASSRRIGNGYTGELFF
TRBV6-2/TRBV6-3	TRBD1	few	TRBJ1-2	TGTGCCAGCAGCCCTTCCAGGGGGAATGGCTACACCTTC	CASSPSRGNGYTF
TRBV7-8	.	many	TRBJ2-7	TGTGCCAGCAGCGCTCACTACGAGCAGTACTTC	CASSAHYEQYF
TRBV11-2	TRBD2	many	TRBJ2-7	TGTGCCAGCAGCTCTTGGGGGGGGTCGAATTCCTACGAGCAGTACTTC	CASSSWGGSNSYEQYF
TRBV28	TRBD2	once	TRBJ2-7	TGTGCCAGCAGTTCCCCTAGCGGGAGGGGAACCTACGAGCAGTACTTC	CASSSPSGRGTYEQYF
TRBV28	TRBD2	many	TRBJ2-7	TGTGCCAGCAGCCCCCCTAGCGGGAAATACTACGAGCAGTACTTC	CASSPPSGKYYEQYF
TRBV29-1	.	.	TRBJ1-1	TGCAGCGCAATACCGGGGACTGAAGCTTTCTTT	CSAIPGTEAFF
TRBV6-5	.	.	TRBJ2-5	TGTGCCAGCAGTTACTCGAGCGGTGCATGGGAGACCCAGTACTTC	CASSYSSGAWETQYF
TRBV7-8	TRBD1	.	TRBJ2-5	TGTGCCAGCAGTTTTGGGACAGGTCAAGAGACCCAGTACTTC	CASSFGTGQETQYF
TRBV12-3/TRBV12-4	.	.	TRBJ1-1	TGTGCCAGCAGCCGACGGGACGGCACTGAAGCTTTCTTT	CASSRRDGTEAFF